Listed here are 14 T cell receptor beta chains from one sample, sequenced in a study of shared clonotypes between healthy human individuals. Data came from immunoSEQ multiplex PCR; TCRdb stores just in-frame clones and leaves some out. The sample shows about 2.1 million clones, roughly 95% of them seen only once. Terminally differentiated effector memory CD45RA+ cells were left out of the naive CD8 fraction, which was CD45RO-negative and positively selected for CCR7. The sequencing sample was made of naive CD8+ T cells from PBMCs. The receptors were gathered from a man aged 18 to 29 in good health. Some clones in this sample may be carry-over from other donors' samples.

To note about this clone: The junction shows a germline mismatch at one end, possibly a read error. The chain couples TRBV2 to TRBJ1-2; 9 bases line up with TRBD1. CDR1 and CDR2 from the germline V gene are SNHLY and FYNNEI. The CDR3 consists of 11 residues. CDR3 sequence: CASHRDRAIVF. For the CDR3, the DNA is TGTGCCAGCCATAGGGACAGGGCAATCGTCTTC. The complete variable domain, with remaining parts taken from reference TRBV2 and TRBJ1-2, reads EPEVTQTPSHQVTQMGQEVILRCVPISNHLYFYWYRQILGQKVEFLVSFYNNEISEKSEIFDDQFSVERPDGSNFTLKIRSTKLEDSAMYFCASHRDRAIVFGSGTRLTVV.

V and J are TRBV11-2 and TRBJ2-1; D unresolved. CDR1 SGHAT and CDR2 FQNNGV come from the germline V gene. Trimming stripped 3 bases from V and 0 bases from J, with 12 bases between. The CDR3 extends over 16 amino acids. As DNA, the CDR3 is TGTGCCAGCAGCTTCATAGCCATCAGCTCCTACAATGAGCAGTTCTTC. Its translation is CASSFIAISSYNEQFF.

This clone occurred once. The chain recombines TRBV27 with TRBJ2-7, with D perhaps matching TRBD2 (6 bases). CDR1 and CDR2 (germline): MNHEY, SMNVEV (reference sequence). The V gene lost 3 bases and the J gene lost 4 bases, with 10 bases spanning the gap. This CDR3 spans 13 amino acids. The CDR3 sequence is CASSLVRGYEQYF. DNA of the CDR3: TGTGCCAGCAGTTTGGTTCGGGGGTACGAGCAGTACTTC.

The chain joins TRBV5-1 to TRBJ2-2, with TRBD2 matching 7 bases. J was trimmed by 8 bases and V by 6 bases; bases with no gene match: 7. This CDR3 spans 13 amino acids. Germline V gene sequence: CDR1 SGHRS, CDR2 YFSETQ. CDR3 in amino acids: CASTAGTEGELFF. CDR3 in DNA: TGCGCCAGCACAGCGGGAACGGAAGGGGAGCTGTTTTTT. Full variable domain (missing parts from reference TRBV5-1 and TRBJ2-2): KAGVTQTPRYLIKTRGQQVTLSCSPISGHRSVSWYQQTPGQGLQFLFEYFSETQRNKGNFPGRFSGRQFSNSRSEMNVSTLELGDSALYLCASTAGTEGELFFGEGSRLTVL.

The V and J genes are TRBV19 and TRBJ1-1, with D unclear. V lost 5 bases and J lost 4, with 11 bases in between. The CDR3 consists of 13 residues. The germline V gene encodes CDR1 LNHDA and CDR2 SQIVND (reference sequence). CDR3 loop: CASSLPVGTEAFF. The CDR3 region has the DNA TGTGCCAGTAGTCTTCCGGTCGGCACTGAAGCTTTCTTT.

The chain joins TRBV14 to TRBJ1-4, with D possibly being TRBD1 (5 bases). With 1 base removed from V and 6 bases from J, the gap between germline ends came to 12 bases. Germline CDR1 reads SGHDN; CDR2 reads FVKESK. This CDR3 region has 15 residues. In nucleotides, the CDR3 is TGTGCCAGCAGCCAAGCTGGGGGGACTGATGAAAAACTGTTTTTT. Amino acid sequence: CASSQAGGTDEKLFF.

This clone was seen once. The CDR3 sequence: CSVETPVSYEQYF. In nucleotides, the CDR3 is TGCAGCGTTGAAACTCCGGTCTCCTACGAGCAGTACTTC. This chain uses TRBV29-1 with TRBJ2-7; D is uncertain. The V and J ends lost 2 bases and 0 bases respectively, with 8 bases between them. The CDR3 sequence is 13 residues long. CDR1 SQVTM and CDR2 ANQGSEA come from the germline V gene.

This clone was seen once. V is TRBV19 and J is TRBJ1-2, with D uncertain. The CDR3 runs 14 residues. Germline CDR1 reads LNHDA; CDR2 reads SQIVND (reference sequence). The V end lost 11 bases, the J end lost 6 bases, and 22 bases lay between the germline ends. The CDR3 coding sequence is TGTGCCTCAACGGCTCCGCTTACACGTGATGGCTACACCTTC. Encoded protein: CASTAPLTRDGYTF.

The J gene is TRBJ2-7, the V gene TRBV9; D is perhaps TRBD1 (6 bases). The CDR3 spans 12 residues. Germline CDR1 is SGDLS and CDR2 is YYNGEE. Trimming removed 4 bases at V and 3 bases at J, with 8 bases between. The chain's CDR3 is CASSPGHYEQYF. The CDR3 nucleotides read TGTGCCAGCAGCCCGGGACACTACGAGCAGTACTTC.

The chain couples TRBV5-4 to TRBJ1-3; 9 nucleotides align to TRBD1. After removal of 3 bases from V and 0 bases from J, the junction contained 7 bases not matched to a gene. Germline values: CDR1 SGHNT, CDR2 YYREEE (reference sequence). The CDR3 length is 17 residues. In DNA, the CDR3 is TGTGCCAGCAGCTATCCGGGACAGGGAAGCTCTGGAAACACCATATATTTT. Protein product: CASSYPGQGSSGNTIYF.

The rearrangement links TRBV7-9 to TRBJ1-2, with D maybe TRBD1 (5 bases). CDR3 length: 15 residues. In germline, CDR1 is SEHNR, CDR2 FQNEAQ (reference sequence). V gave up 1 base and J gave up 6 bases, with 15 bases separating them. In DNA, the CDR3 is TGTGCCAGCAGCTTAGGGCAGGGACCGGGTCATGGCTACACCTTC. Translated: CASSLGQGPGHGYTF.

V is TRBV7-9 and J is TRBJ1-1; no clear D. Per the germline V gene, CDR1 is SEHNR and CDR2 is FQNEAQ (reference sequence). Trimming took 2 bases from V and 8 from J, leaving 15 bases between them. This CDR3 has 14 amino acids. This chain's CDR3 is CASSLPDEGPEAFF. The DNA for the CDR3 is TGTGCCAGCAGCTTACCGGACGAGGGCCCCGAAGCTTTCTTT.

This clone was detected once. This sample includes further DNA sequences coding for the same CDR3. The CDR3 here is CASSLTGDTGELFF. Here the CDR3 DNA reads TGTGCCAGCAGTTTGACAGGGGACACCGGGGAGCTGTTTTTT. The chain is built from TRBV28 and TRBJ2-2; 8 positions agree with TRBD1. Germline-derived CDR1 and CDR2 are MDHEN and SYDVKM. The V gene end was trimmed by 3 bases and the J gene end by 3 bases; junction bases not matched to a gene: 0. This CDR3 spans 14 amino acids. Based on the CDR3 plus reference TRBV28 and TRBJ2-2, the full variable domain is DVKVTQSSRYLVKRTGEKVFLECVQDMDHENMFWYRQDPGLGLRLIYFSYDVKMKEKGDIPEGYSVSREKKERFSLILESASTNQTSMYLCASSLTGDTGELFFGEGSRLTVL.

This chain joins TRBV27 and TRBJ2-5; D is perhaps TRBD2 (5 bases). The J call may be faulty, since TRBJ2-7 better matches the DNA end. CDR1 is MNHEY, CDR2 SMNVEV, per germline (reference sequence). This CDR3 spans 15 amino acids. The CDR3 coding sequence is TGTGCCAGCAGTTGGAGCGGACTTCTAACCTTCGAGCAGTACTTC. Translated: CASSWSGLLTFEQYF.